This TCR beta chain was documented in a study of early T cells in non-severe SARS-CoV-2 infection. The overall study: Bulk RNA taken from unsorted whole blood was sequenced, leaving chains unpaired. The study, taken as a whole, reports: Database matching using VDJdb favored anti-spike CD8 responses, with private and CD4 specificities left missing.

Individual cDNA molecules received unique molecular identifiers. MiXCR, run by TCRdb on the 5' RACE reads, gives a single entry per CDR3 protein. The table shows about 73,000 distinct CDR3 sequences, with roughly an eighth occurring only once. Note on this clonotype: Its antigen is as yet unknown.

Trimming at V came to 9 bases and at J to 3 bases, leaving 4 bases not matched to a gene. The CDR3 runs to 13 residues. CDR1 and CDR2 from the germline V gene are ENHRY and SYGVKD. What was sequenced was whole blood. The chain has TRBV10-3 and TRBJ1-4; 7 bases map to TRBD1. The receptor was derived from an adult who was a healthcare worker with PCR-confirmed SARS-CoV-2 infection or an uninfected control (not recorded which). CDR3 nucleotides: TGTGCCATTTCGACAGGGCCTAATGAAAAACTGTTTTTT. It translates to CAISTGPNEKLFF.